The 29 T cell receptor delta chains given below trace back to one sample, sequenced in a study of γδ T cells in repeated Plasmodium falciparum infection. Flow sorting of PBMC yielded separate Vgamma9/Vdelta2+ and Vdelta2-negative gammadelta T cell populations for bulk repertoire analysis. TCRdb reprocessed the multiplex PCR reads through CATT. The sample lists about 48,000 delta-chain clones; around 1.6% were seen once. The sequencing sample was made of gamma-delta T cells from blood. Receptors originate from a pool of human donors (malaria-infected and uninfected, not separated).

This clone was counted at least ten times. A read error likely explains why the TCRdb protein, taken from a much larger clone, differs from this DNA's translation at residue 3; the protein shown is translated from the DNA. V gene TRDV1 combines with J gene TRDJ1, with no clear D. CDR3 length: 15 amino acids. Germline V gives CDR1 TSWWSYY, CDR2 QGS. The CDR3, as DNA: TGTGCTATTGGGAACAGGGTGCTGGCAACCGATAAACTCATCTTT. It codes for CAIGNRVLATDKLIF.

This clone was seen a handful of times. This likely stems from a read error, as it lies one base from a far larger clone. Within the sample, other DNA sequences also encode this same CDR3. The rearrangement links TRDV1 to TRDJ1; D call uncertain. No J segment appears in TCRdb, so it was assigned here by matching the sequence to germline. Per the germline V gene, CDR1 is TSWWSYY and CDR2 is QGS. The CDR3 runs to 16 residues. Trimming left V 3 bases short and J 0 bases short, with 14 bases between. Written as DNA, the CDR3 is TGTGCTCTTGGGGATCCCGGCATCCTGTACACCGATAAACTCATCTTT. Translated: CALGDPGILYTDKLIF.

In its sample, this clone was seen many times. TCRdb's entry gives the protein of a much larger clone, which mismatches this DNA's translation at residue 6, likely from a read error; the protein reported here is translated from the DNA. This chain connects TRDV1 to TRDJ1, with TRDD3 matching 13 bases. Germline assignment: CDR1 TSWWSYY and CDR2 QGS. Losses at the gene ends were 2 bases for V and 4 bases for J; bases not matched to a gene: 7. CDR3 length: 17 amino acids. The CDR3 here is CALGEGILGDTRDKLIF. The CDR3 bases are TGTGCTCTTGGGGAAGGAATACTGGGGGATACGCGCGATAAACTCATCTTT.

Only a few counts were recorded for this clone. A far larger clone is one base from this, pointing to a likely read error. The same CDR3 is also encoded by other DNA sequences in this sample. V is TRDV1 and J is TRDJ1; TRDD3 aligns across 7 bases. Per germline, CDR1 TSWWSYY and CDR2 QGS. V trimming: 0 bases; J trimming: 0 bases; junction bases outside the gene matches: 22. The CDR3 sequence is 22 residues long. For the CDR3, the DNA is TGTGCTCTTGGGGAACTCGGGCTCGAACGATGGATACGCGAGCGATACACCGATAAACTCATCTTT. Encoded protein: CALGELGLERWIRERYTDKLIF.

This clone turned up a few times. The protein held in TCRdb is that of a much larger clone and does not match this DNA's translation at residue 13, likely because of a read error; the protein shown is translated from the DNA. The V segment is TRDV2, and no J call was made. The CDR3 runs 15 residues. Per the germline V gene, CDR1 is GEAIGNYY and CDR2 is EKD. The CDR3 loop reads CACDRVPARTDKPIF. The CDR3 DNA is TGTGCCTGTGATAGAGTCCCCGCACGGACCGATAAACCCATCTTT.

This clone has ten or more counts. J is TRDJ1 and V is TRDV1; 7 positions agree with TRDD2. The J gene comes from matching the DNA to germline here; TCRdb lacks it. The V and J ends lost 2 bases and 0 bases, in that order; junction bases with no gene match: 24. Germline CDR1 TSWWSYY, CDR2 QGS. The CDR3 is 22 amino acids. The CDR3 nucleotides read TGTGCTCTTGGGGAATGGCATTTCCTACCTCTGGTGGATAGGGGCCACACCGATAAACTCATCTTT. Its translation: CALGEWHFLPLVDRGHTDKLIF.

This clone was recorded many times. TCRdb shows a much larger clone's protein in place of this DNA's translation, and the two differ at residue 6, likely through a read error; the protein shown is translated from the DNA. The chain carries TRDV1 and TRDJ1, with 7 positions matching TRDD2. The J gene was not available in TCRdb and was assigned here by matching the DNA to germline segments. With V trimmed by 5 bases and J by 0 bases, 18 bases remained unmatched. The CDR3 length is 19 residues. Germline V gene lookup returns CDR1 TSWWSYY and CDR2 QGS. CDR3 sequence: CALGTPIPTVWEYTDKLIF. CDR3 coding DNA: TGTGCTCTTGGGACCCCTATTCCTACAGTGTGGGAGTACACCGATAAACTCATCTTT.

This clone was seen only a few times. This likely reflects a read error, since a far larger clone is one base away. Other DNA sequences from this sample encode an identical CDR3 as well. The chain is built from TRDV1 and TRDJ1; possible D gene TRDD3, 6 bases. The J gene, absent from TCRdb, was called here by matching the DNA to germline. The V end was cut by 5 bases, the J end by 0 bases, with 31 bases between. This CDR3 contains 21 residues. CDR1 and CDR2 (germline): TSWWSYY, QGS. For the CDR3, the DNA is TGTGCTCTTGGGCTAAAAGTCTCTCGTCCTGGGGACAGGCGGTACACCGATAAACTCATCTTT. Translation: CALGLKVSRPGDRRYTDKLIF.

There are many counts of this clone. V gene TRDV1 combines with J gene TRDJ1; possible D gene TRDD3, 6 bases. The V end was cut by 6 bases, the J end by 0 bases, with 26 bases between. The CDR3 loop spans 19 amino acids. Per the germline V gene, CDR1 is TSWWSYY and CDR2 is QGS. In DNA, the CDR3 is TGTGCTCTTGGAGGCCGTCGTGTTCTGGGGAACTTGTACACCGATAAACTCATCTTT. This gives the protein CALGGRRVLGNLYTDKLIF.

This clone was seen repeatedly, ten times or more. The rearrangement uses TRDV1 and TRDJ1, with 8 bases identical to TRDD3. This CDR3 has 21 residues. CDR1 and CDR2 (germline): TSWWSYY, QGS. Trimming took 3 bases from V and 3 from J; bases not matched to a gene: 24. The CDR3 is CALGDLSPAVGVPLGADKLIF. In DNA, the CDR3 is TGTGCTCTTGGGGACCTGAGTCCCGCTGTGGGGGTCCCACTGGGGGCCGATAAACTCATCTTT.

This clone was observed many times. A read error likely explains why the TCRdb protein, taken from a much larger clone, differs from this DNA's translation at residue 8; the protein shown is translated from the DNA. CDR3 sequence: CACKLYTHSRGLIYTDKLIF. The CDR3, as DNA: TGTGCCTGCAAGCTCTACACTCATTCCCGGGGACTTATTTACACCGATAAACTCATCTTT. The chain couples TRDV2 to TRDJ1, with D maybe TRDD3 (5 bases). TCRdb lists no J gene, so it was determined here by aligning the DNA to germline. The V gene lost 7 bases and the J gene lost 0 bases, with 32 bases spanning the gap. The CDR3 length is 20 residues. Germline V gene sequence: CDR1 GEAIGNYY, CDR2 EKD.

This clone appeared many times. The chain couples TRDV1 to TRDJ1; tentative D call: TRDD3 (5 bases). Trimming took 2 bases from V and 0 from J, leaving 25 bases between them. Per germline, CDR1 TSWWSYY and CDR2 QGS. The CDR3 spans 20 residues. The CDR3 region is CALGEGRVWRDAIYTDKLIF. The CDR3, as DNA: TGTGCTCTTGGGGAAGGTCGGGTCTGGAGGGATGCCATTTACACCGATAAACTCATCTTT.

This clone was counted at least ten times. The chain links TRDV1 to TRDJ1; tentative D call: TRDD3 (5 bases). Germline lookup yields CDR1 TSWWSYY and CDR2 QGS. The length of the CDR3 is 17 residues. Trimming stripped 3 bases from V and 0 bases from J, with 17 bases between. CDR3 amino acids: CALGDQLAGYDTDKLIF. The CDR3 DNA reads TGTGCTCTTGGGGACCAACTGGCTGGGTACGACACCGATAAACTCATCTTT.

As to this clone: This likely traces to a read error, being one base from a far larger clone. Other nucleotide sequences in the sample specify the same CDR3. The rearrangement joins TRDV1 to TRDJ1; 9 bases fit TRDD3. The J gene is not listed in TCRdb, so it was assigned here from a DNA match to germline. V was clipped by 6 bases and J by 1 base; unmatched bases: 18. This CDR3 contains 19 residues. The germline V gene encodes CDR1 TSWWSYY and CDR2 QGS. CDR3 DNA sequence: TGTGCTCTTGGTGAAAGGATCACTAGGGGGATACCGCCCACCGATAAACTCATCTTT. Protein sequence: CALGERITRGIPPTDKLIF.

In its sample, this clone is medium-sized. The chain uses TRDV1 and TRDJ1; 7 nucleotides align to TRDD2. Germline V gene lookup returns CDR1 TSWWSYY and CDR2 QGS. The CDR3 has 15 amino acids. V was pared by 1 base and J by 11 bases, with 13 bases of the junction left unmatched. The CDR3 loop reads CALGEQALPEMGLIF. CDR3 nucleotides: TGTGCTCTTGGGGAACAGGCCCTTCCTGAAATGGGGCTCATCTTT.

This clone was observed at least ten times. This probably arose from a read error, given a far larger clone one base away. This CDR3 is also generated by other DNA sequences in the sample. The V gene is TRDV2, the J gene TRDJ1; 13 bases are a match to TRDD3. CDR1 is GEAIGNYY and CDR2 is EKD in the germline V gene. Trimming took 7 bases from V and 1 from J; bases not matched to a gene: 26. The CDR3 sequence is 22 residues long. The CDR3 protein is CAWLFLCSRTGGYGVCTDKLIF. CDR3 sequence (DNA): TGTGCCTGGCTATTTCTTTGCTCCCGGACTGGGGGATACGGAGTATGCACCGATAAACTCATCTTT.

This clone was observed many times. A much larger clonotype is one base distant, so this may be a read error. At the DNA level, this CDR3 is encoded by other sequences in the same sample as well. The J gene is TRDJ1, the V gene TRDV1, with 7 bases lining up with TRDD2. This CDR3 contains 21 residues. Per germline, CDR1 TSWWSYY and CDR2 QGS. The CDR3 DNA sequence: TGTGCCCTTGGGGAACCGGCCTTCCTGGCCGGCTGGGACCATTTCGGCGATAAACTCATCTTT. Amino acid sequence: CALGEPAFLAGWDHFGDKLIF.

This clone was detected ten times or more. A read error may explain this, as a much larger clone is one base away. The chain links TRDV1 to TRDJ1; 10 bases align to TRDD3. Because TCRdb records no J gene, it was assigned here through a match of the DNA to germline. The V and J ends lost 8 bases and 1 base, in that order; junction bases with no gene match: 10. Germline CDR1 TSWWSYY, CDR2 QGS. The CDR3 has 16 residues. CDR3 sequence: CALMSAYWGITDKLIF. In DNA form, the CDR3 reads TGTGCTCTTATGAGTGCCTACTGGGGGATCACCGATAAACTCATCTTT.

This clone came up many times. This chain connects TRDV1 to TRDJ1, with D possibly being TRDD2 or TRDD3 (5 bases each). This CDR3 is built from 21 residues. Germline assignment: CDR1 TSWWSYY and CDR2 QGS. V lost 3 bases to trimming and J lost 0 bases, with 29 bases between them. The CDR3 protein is CALGDPKDSSILDLYTDKLIF. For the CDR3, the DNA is TGTGCTCTTGGGGACCCTAAAGATTCCTCCATACTGGACCTATACACCGATAAACTCATCTTT.

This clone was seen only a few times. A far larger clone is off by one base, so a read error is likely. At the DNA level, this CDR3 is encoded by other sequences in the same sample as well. This chain's CDR3 is CAFPHLLLRLGATWGDKLIF. The CDR3 nucleotides are TGTGCCTTCCCTCACCTCCTACTCAGACTGGGGGCCACGTGGGGCGATAAACTCATCTTT. The chain uses TRDV3 and TRDJ1; 8 nucleotides align to TRDD3. The V and J ends lost 3 bases and 4 bases, in that order; junction bases with no gene match: 28. The CDR3 totals 20 residues. In germline, CDR1 is TVYSNPD, CDR2 GDNSRS (reference sequence).

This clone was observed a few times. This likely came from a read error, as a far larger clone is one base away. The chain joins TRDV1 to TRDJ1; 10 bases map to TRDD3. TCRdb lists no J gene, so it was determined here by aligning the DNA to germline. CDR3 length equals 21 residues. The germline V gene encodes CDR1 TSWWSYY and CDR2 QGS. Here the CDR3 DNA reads TGTGCCCTTGGGGAACGGGGGGTACTGGGGGATGTTTCCTCGAGGGAGAGAAAACTCATCTTT. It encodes CALGERGVLGDVSSRERKLIF.

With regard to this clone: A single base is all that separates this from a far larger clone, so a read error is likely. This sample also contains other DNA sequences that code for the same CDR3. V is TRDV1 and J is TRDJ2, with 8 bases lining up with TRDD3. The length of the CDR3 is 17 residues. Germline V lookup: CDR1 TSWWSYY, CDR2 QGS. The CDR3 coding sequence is TGTGCTCTTGGGGAACTTCGTCGGGGGGGATATGGGCCACAGCTCTTCTTT. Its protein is CALGELRRGGYGPQLFF.

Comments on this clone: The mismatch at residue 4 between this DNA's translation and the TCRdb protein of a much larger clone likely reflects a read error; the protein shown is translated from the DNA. The CDR3 here is CACGAVGGGADKLIF. CDR3 DNA sequence: TGTGCCTGTGGCGCTGTTGGGGGAGGGGCCGATAAACTCATCTTT. The V call is TRDV2, the J call TRDJ1; 7 bases are a match to TRDD3. The J gene, not given by TCRdb, was assigned here from a germline match of the nucleotide sequence. This CDR3 contains 15 residues. The V segment lost 5 bases and the J segment 3 bases; nucleotides outside the gene matches: 11. CDR1 and CDR2 from the germline V gene are GEAIGNYY and EKD.

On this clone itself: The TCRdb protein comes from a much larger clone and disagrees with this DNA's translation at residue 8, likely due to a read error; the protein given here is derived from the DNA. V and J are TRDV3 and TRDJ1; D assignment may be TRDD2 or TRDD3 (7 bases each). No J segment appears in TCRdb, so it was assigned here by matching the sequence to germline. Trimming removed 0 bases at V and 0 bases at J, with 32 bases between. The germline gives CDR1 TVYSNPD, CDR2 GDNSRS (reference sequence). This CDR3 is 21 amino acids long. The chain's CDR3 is CAFRAPSSLGAIWAYTDKLIF. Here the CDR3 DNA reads TGTGCCTTTAGAGCGCCTTCCTCCCTGGGGGCCATATGGGCGTACACCGATAAACTCATCTTT.

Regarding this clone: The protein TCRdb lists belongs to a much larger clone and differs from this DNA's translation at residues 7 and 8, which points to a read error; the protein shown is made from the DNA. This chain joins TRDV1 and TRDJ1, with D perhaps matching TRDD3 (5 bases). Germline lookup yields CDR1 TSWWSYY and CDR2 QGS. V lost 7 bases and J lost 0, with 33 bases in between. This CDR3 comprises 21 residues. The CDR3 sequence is CALERVRVIQARGAYTDKLIF. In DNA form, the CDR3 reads TGTGCTCTTGAACGAGTCAGGGTGATACAGGCCCGAGGGGCTTACACCGATAAACTCATCTTT.

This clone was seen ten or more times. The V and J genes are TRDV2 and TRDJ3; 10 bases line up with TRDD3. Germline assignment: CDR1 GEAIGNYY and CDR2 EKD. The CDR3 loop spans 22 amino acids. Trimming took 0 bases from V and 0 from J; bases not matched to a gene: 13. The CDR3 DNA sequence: TGTGCCTGTGACACCGGAAGTTTACTGGGGGATCTGAGCTCCTGGGACACCCGACAGATGTTTTTC. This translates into CACDTGSLLGDLSSWDTRQMFF.

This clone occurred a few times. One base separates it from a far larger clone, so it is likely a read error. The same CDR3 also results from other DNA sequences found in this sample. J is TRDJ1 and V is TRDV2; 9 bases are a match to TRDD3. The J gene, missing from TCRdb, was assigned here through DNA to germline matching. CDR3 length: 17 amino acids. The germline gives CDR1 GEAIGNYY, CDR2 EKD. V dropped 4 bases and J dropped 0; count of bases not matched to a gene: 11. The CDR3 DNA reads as TGTGCCTGTGAGAGGCTCGGGGATACGCATGACACCGATAAACTCATCTTT. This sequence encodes CACERLGDTHDTDKLIF.

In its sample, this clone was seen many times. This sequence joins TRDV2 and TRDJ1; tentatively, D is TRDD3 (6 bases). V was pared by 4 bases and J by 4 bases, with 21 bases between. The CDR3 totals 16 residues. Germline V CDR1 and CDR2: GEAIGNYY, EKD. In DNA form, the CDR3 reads TGTGCCTGTGATGTACTGGGCCTCTCGCGGTTCGATAAACTCATCTTT. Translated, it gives CACDVLGLSRFDKLIF.

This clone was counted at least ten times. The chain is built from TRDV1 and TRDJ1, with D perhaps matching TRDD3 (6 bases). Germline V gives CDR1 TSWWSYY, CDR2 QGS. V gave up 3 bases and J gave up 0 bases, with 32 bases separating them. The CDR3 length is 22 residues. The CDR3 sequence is CALGDREDDPRGDTLNTDKLIF. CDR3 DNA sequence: TGTGCTCTTGGGGACCGAGAAGATGACCCCCGGGGCGATACGTTGAACACCGATAAACTCATCTTT.